The TCR beta chain described here comes from a study of T cell responses to AZD1222 COVID-19 vaccine. Study-level information: Both about-4-week and about-12-week second-dose recipients were combined.

This CDR3 region has 18 residues. Trimming took 0 bases from V and 5 from J; bases not matched to a gene: 15. Germline V gene lookup returns CDR1 SGHVS and CDR2 FQNEAQ. Sequencing was performed with immunoSEQ multiplex PCR; in TCRdb, only in-frame clones are kept and a portion is missing. Of some 87,000 clones in the sample, 75% to 90% were seen once. The sequence derives from an adult in good health. Sequenced material: peripheral blood, taken on day 0 of AZD1222 vaccination. The chain uses TRBV7-8 and TRBJ1-1; TRBD1 matches at 7 bases. The CDR3 DNA is TGTGCCAGCAGCTTAGCACCCAGACAGGGTGGGGTGGATACTGAAGCTTTCTTT. Protein sequence: CASSLAPRQGGVDTEAFF.